This T cell receptor (beta chain) was documented in a study of human T cells and chemical hapten exposure. Background on the study: The study traced per-sample TCR yield variation mainly to small differences in pooled library volumes.

General study results and limits: Counts of TCRs above 1 in 1000 frequency stayed unchanged with DPC sensitization.

Of note for this clonotype: What it recognizes is unknown.

From whole blood left unfractionated, total RNA was extracted. CDR3 length equals 14 residues. V was trimmed by 3 bases and J by 11 bases, leaving 19 bases between them. Germline V gene sequence: CDR1 MDHEN, CDR2 SYDVKM. Individual cDNA molecules each carried unique molecular identifiers attached by the library. In the study's own analysis: Counting gave a median of approximately 96,000 TCRs per sample, with values ranging from about 23,224 to 750,000. One entry per CDR3 protein, called by TCRdb with MiXCR from the 5' RACE reads. TCRdb assigned the V and J calls; the authors' analysis was not used. The sample includes about 80,000 distinct CDR3 sequences, around 15% seen only once; the top ten take almost 7%.

The clonotype originates from a female donor in good health. The V and J genes are TRBV28 and TRBJ1-1; D is perhaps TRBD1 (6 bases). The CDR3 nucleotides are TGTGCCAGCAGTTTGCCCCAGGGACATACGGGGGCTTTCTTT. Translation gives CASSLPQGHTGAFF.